The present entry profiles one TCR beta chain with its context. This clone was observed once. Its antigen has not been determined. No base quality values were provided; no much bigger clone lies one nucleotide off. The immunoSEQ assay used for TCR sequencing gave the T-cell fraction in both tumor and uninvolved lung tissue. On the authors' methods: For survival analysis, patients were split into high (upper tertile) and low (lower two tertiles) T-cell fraction groups and compared by log-rank test. A signed-rank test was used to test paired tumor versus uninvolved lung differences in T-cell fraction. The clones in this table, taken by TCRdb from immuneACCESS, are in-frame only. Not every clone is retained; where verified, under half of the shortfall comes from an unresolved V gene, and the cause of the rest is unknown. That table supplies the V and J calls and clone size; D and trimming were determined from the DNA. The sample table holds about 24,000 clones, of which roughly 64% were seen once. The top ten clonotypes cover 5% to 6% of the sample.

The first patient joined ICON in April 2016, and enrollment wrapped up when the last patient was enrolled in late 2018. In a subcohort of about 76 patients, fresh tumor and matched uninvolved tissue were collected for in-depth immune analyses, with TCR sequencing among those analyses. DNA for TCR sequencing was isolated from bulk tissue, and no cell sorting was done. The CDR3 has 11 amino acids, counting the end cysteine and phenylalanine. Only the CDR3 portion is preserved as DNA: 33 bases, with reading frame beginning at the first base. Reading the germline V gene gives CDR1 SNHLY and CDR2 FYNNEI. The junction shows trimming of 3 bases on V and 6 bases on J, plus 4 bases between the germline ends. These data originate in a study of tumor-infiltrating lymphocytes in localized non-small cell lung cancer (dated by TCRdb to about 2021). With respect to the entire study: The cohort covered several histologies, both smokers and never-smokers, and patients whose samples were collected after neoadjuvant chemotherapy. In total, the ICON cohort consisted of approximately 140 surgical patients with localized non-small cell lung cancer who had their tumors resected. A total of some 55 patients were part of the paired comparison of immunoSEQ T-cell fraction between tumor and uninvolved lung. The same patients underwent several integrated assays, with TCR sequencing performed together with flow cytometry, multiplex immunofluorescence, RNA-seq, exome sequencing and proteomics. Each patient contributed resected tumor tissue and uninvolved lung tissue from the same patient, described as non-adjacent to the tumor.

Study-wide conclusions, independent of this receptor: TCR-derived T-cell fraction did not differ between the flow cytometry-defined immunotypes IM1 (good prognosis) and IM2 (poor prognosis). TCRbeta sequencing supported higher T cell infiltration in tumors than in uninvolved lung tissue, consistent with immunofluorescence CD3 counts. Assay coverage differed among patients according to how much tissue was available, so only a subset of the cohort had TCR sequencing. Different pieces of the same tissue were used for different assays, so technical variation could not be separated from intratumor heterogeneity. No association of tumor T-cell fraction from TCR sequencing with recurrence-free survival was found (p = 0.61).

Material for sequencing was lung tumor tissue. The origin of this receptor is a human donor with non-small cell lung cancer. The sequence joins TRBV2 to TRBJ2-3; no D gene call is confident. The nucleotide sequence is TGTGCCAGCAGTGAGGGGGATACGCAGTATTTT. It encodes CASSEGDTQYF.